This TCR beta chain comes out of a study of T cells in women clearing cervical HPV infection. Overall study findings and caveats: Each sample's T-cell count was unknown, possibly confounding richness. Combining TCR richness with V gene abundances gave around 0.83 AUC. TRBV6-7 abundance was lower in cases than controls (around 0.1% versus 0.15%).

The CDR3 sequence is 14 residues long. The germline V and J ends were trimmed by 3 bases and 2 bases, with 10 bases remaining between them. With regard to this clone: Its antigen is unknown. Read sequence stops 3 residues before the CDR3 end, and the germline J gene provides the missing end.

Sequencing was performed with immunoSEQ multiplex PCR; in TCRdb, only in-frame clones are kept and a portion is missing. The table for this sample gives more than 40,000 clones. The clonotype comes from a woman aged 18 to 69 with a cervical HPV16 infection that either progressed to CIN3+ or cleared (not recorded which). This sequence joins TRBV12-3 or TRBV12-4 and TRBJ1-1, with D unresolved. Sequencing was done on a sample of blood buffy coat. CDR3 DNA (partial): TGTGCCAGCAGTTTCGGGGATTTCAACACTGAA. Translated, it gives CASSFGDFNTE. The entire CDR3 reads CASSFGDFNTEAFF.